This T cell receptor beta chain originates from a study of identical twins. Points from the study as a whole: One should note that invariant MAIT and iNKT cells could partly confound zero-insertion analyses.

Per germline, CDR1 SGHAT and CDR2 FQNNGV. This CDR3 has 18 residues. With 4 bases removed from V and 0 bases from J, the gap between germline ends came to 21 bases. This clonotype was detected a few times. No antigen is known for it. MiXCR, run by TCRdb on the 5' RACE reads, gives a single entry per CDR3 protein. The sample holds just under 650,000 distinct CDR3 sequences, about 7.1% seen once. Healthy Caucasians supplied all donations. The data also belong to a second study, concerning yellow fever vaccine responses in identical twins.

This rearrangement joins TRBV11-2 to TRBJ2-5, with D perhaps TRBD2 (7 bases). The clonotype was recovered from a woman between 18 and 29 years old in good health. Sequenced material: PBMCs. The DNA of the CDR3 is TGTGCCAGCAGCTCCCGGAGGGGGGGGCCTCCCTACCAAGAGACCCAGTACTTC. Protein: CASSSRRGGPPYQETQYF. Full variable domain (rest looked up from reference TRBV11-2 and TRBJ2-5): EAGVAQSPRYKIIEKRQSVAFWCNPISGHATLYWYQQILGQGPKLLIQFQNNGVVDDSQLPKDRFSAERLKGVDSTLKIQPAKLEDSAVYLCASSSRRGGPPYQETQYFGPGTRLLVL.